This TCR beta chain appears in the sequencing data of a study of beta chain features in type 1 diabetes. Study results and limitations: Among all four CD4+ subsets, Type 1 diabetes patients had TCRB CDR3s that were moderately but significantly shorter. Overrepresentation of cells with high TCR expression could result from cDNA sequencing. Any PCR bias toward short templates would affect both groups alike.

The CDR3 is 17 residues long. Germline loops: CDR1 SGDLS, CDR2 YYNGEE. V trimming: 3 bases; J trimming: 4 bases; junction bases outside the gene matches: 11. On this clone: Its antigen is not known.

Reverse transcribing all isolated RNA meant expressed TCRB transcripts were sequenced. Each sample of naive, central memory or regulatory T cells had, on average, about 3.57 million reads. Generated by immunoSEQ multiplex PCR, the TCRdb table keeps only in-frame clones and is missing some. The table records hundreds of thousands of clones, about 29% of them present only once. This rearrangement joins TRBV9 to TRBJ2-3, with 10 bases fitting TRBD2. The specimen was naive CD4+ T cells from blood. The clonotype comes from a man younger than 30 in good health. The CDR3 DNA sequence: TGTGCCAGCAGCGCCTTCCTTGGGACTAGCGCCTCAGATACGCAGTATTTT. Its translation is CASSAFLGTSASDTQYF.